The clone carrying this TCR beta chain was observed a few times. Antigen specificity is unknown. CDR1 and CDR2 from the germline V gene are ENHRY and SYGVKD. The CDR3 is 12 residues long. With 2 bases removed from V and 2 bases from J, the gap between germline ends came to 4 bases. The sample comes from a study of T-cell reconstitution after alpha-beta-depleted transplantation in children. Whole-study results and caveats: Certain patients had high TCRbeta diversity at day 60, and it came from recipient T cells and thymic progenitors that survived. Several hundred expanded graft clones reportedly were the source of alpha-beta T cells about two months after transplant. Newly produced T cells mostly accounted for T-cell counts and diversity one year post-transplant.

A TCRbeta library incorporating unique molecular identifiers was prepared. TCRdb fed the PCR reads into MiXCR, producing one record per CDR3 protein. The sample shows roughly 570,000 distinct CDR3 sequences, roughly 27% of them seen only once. The receptor was isolated from a boy under three years old with Wiskott-Aldrich syndrome, due to receive a stem cell transplant. The source material was PBMCs, sampled before TCRalphabeta/CD19-depleted stem cell transplant. The chain links TRBV10-3 to TRBJ2-7; no definite D call. The CDR3 bases are TGTGCCATCAGTGAGACCACCTACGAGCAGTACTTC. This codes for CAISETTYEQYF.